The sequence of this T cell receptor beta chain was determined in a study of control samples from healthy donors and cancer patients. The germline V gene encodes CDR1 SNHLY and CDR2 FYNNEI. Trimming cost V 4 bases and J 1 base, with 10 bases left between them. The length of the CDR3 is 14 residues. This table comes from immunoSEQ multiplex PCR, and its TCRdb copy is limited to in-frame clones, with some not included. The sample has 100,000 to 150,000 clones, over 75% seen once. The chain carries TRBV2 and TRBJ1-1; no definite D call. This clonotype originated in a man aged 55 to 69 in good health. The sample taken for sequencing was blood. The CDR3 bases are TGTGCCAGCAGTGGGGTAGTGGCGAACACTGAAGCTTTCTTT. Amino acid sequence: CASSGVVANTEAFF.